The present entry profiles one T cell receptor (beta chain) with its context. This clonotype has more than one count but fewer than ten. There is no known antigen for this receptor. No much larger clone is present one base from it, and per-base qualities are unavailable. The sample originates from a study of neurological immune-mediated disorders (dated by TCRdb to the late 2010s). For the study in its entirety: Peripheral blood TCR-beta repertoires from patients with HTLV-I-associated myelopathy (HAM/TSP), patients with multiple sclerosis, and healthy controls were compared in the study using UMI-based sequencing. Alongside PBMC samples, the set of around 99 TCR-beta libraries contained longitudinal samples, technical triplicates, and paired CD4+ and CD8+ T-cell subsets that had been sorted. The cohort was made up of approximately 71 subjects, consisting of roughly 15 HAM/TSP patients, 35 or so multiple sclerosis patients and approximately 20 healthy controls. Results and caveats for the whole study, not just this receptor: The highest TCR clonal expansion was observed in HAM/TSP patients, whereas the lowest was observed in MS patients, even when compared with healthy controls. No identical CDR3 amino acid sequences were shared among expanded clones across subjects, suggesting private TCR-beta repertoires in all groups.

To synthesize cDNA, template-switch 5'RACE was performed with a primer carrying a 10-nucleotide random unique molecular identifier so that each TCR transcript was tagged. Over 180 million TCR-beta sequences, covering 15-18 subjects, were produced in each sequencing run. The RNeasy kit was used for extraction of total RNA. The KAPA Real-time Library Amplification kit was used to amplify TCR-beta VDJ regions with primers targeting the TCR constant region and the 5'RACE anchor. A first PCR added sample indexes and Illumina adaptors, and a second PCR then raised library yield. The roughly 650 bp TCR product was size-selected on a 2% E-gel SizeSelection system after Ampure bead purification. Before pooling, libraries had their quality checked on a Bioanalyzer, their concentration measured with Qubit, and their quantity determined with the Kapa Library Quantification kit. An Illumina HiSeq 2500 sequenced the libraries paired-end 2 x 150 bp. To increase sequence diversity, roughly 24-31% phiX was spiked into each library pool. The original pipeline was this. Quality-filtered reads were processed with the UMI-based MiGEC pipeline, and over 75% of raw TCR sequences were removed by the MiGEC pipeline during error correction. VDJ genes were aligned to IMGT germline references, and clonotypes were defined by unique CDR3 amino acid sequence plus V-J genes. VDJtools evaluated clonal expansion, Shannon diversity and CDR3 relatedness (CalcPairwiseDistances, ClusterSamples); CLCbio workbench built phylogenetic trees. Expanded clones were defined as having at least 8 unique UMIs, based on coefficient-of-variation modelling across technical triplicates. In TCRdb, the public reads were trimmed at Q25 with fastp and aligned with MiXCR, with productive beta chains retained. Under each unique CDR3 protein, matching rows form one entry showing the most common genes and DNA. The V and J calls, along with clone size, are taken from TCRdb and not from the paper's own processing. Counted in this sample were about 21,000 distinct CDR3 sequences; roughly 14% of them appeared once. Roughly 15% of the sample goes to the ten largest clones.

Libraries from unsorted PBMCs were made from 2 million PBMCs kept in RNAlater at -80 degrees C until RNA extraction. Peripheral blood underwent Ficoll-Hypaque density gradient centrifugation to isolate PBMCs, which were then cryopreserved in liquid nitrogen. The CDR3 numbers 14 residues from cysteine through phenylalanine. The only DNA kept is the CDR3, 42 bases in frame from the first base. Taken from the germline V gene (reference sequence), the CDR1 and CDR2 loops are LNHNV and YYDKDF. V is reduced by 5 bases and J by 7 bases, leaving a spacing of 15 bases between them. The receptor was isolated from a female donor with HTLV-1-associated myelopathy (HAM/TSP). The chain is made from TRBV15 and TRBJ1-5; TRBD1 is possibly the D segment (5 matching bases). Sequences were obtained from PBMCs. The CDR3 region reads CATSPGGGKQPQHF. In nucleotide form, the sequence is TGTGCCACCAGCCCCGGCGGGGGTAAACAGCCCCAGCATTTT.